What follows are 26 T cell receptor beta chains derived from one specimen sequenced in a study of human T cells and chemical hapten exposure. TCRdb analysed the RACE reads with MiXCR anew, one entry per CDR3 protein. The sample includes approximately 120,000 distinct CDR3 sequences, 9.2% of them seen just once. Time point in this sample: patch test 2, 6 weeks after DPC sensitization. Stated treatment: therapeutic diphenylcyclopropenone sensitization with weekly scalp DPC. The starting material was whole blood, obtained in connection with sensitization to the hapten diphenylcyclopropenone (DPC). The receptor set was obtained from a woman aged 40 to 50 with alopecia areata. Some clones in this sample may be carry-over from other donors' samples.

The chain joins TRBV29-1 to TRBJ1-1; D is undetermined. Germline-derived CDR1 and CDR2 are SQVTM and ANQGSEA. The CDR3 totals 13 residues. This CDR3 reads CSSYKAENTEAFF. In DNA form, the CDR3 reads TGCAGTTCTTACAAGGCTGAGAACACTGAAGCTTTCTTT. The complete variable domain, with remaining parts taken from reference TRBV29-1 and TRBJ1-1, reads SAVISQKPSRDICQRGTSLTIQCQVDSQVTMMFWYRQQPGQSLTLIATANQGSEATYESGFVIDKFPISRPNLTFSTLTVSNMSPEDSSIYLCSSYKAENTEAFFGQGTRLTVV.

The sample holds many counts of this clonotype. The chain carries TRBV13 and TRBJ2-1, with D possibly being TRBD1 (6 bases). The CDR3 extends over 17 amino acids. From germline, CDR1 is PRHDT and CDR2 FYEKMQ (reference sequence). Trimming removed 1 base at V and 5 bases at J, with 18 bases between. DNA of the CDR3: TGTGCCAGCAGCTTAGACGGCTCCGGGACACATAACAATGAGCAGTTCTTC. This translates into CASSLDGSGTHNNEQFF.

The J gene is TRBJ2-1, the V gene TRBV29-1; 7 nucleotides align to TRBD1. The V gene's germline CDR1 is SQVTM and CDR2 ANQGSEA. The CDR3 sequence is 13 residues long. Trimming cost V 6 bases and J 0 bases; bases outside gene matches: 2. CDR3 region: CSVTGSSYNEQFF. In nucleotides, the CDR3 is TGCAGCGTGACAGGGAGCTCCTACAATGAGCAGTTCTTC.

This clonotype was detected only a few times. The CDR3 here is CASREHLPGTGGNYGYTF. CDR3 DNA: TGCGCCAGCAGAGAACACCTACCCGGGACAGGGGGAAACTATGGCTACACCTTC. The rearrangement joins TRBV4-3 to TRBJ1-2; 11 bases align to TRBD1. Germline V gene data show CDR1 as LGHNA and CDR2 as YSLEER. CDR3 length equals 18 residues. V gave up 6 bases and J gave up 2 bases; unmatched junction bases: 14.

For this clonotype: With a much larger clone just one base away, this may be a read error. This sequence joins TRBV2 and TRBJ2-3; 7 bases are shared with TRBD1. The germline V gene encodes CDR1 SNHLY and CDR2 FYNNEI. The CDR3 covers 19 residues. Trimming took 4 bases from V and 1 from J; bases not matched to a gene: 17. CDR3 protein: CASSVPRSRGILGTDTQYF. CDR3 coding DNA: TGTGCCAGCAGTGTACCGAGGAGCAGGGGGATTCTTGGCACAGATACGCAGTATTTT.

The chain recombines TRBV6-6 with TRBJ2-2; 8 nucleotides agree with TRBD2. The CDR3 has 14 residues. In germline, CDR1 is MNHNY, CDR2 SVGAGI (reference sequence). V dropped 6 bases and J dropped 6; count of bases not matched to a gene: 6. Here the CDR3 DNA reads TGTGCCAGCAGGCCAGCGGGGGTGCCCGGGGAGCTGTTTTTT. This translates into CASRPAGVPGELFF.

Ten or more counts support this clonotype. This sequence joins TRBV12-3 or TRBV12-4 and TRBJ1-1, with D perhaps matching TRBD1 (5 bases). The CDR3 has 17 residues. Trimming pared 3 bases from V and 4 bases from J, leaving 21 bases between. The CDR3 coding sequence is TGTGCCAGCAGTTTGGCCAGAGGGAGCCAGGGACCCACTGAAGCTTTCTTT. It yields the protein CASSLARGSQGPTEAFF.

The chain couples TRBV7-8 to TRBJ1-1; maybe TRBD1 (5 bases). The germline V and J ends were trimmed by 3 bases and 7 bases, with 9 bases remaining between them. The germline V gene encodes CDR1 SGHVS and CDR2 FQNEAQ. The CDR3 has 12 residues. The CDR3 nucleotides are TGTGCCAGCAGCTTGGGACGGATTGAAGCTTTCTTT. This gives the protein CASSLGRIEAFF.

This clonotype was detected a few times. This chain connects TRBV5-4 to TRBJ2-7; D not resolved. This CDR3 has 15 residues. Germline assignment: CDR1 SGHNT and CDR2 YYREEE (reference sequence). Trimming removed 0 bases at V and 0 bases at J, with 10 bases between. DNA for the CDR3: TGTGCCAGCAGCTTGGGGTGGGCAGCCTCCTACGAGCAGTACTTC. Encoded protein: CASSLGWAASYEQYF.

The sample holds many counts of this clonotype. This sequence joins TRBV5-4 and TRBJ2-1; D is uncertain. V was pared by 9 bases and J by 0 bases, with 7 bases between. The CDR3 is 12 amino acids. Germline loops: CDR1 SGHNT, CDR2 YYREEE (reference sequence). CDR3 nucleotide sequence: TGTGCCACGAGTAGCTCCTACAATGAGCAGTTCTTC. This codes for CATSSSYNEQFF.

This clonotype was seen at least ten times. The chain joins TRBV7-3 to TRBJ1-1; 8 nucleotides match TRBD1. The CDR3 length is 13 residues. Unmatched junction bases numbered 3, after V lost 5 bases and J lost 4 bases. CDR1 and CDR2 from the germline V gene are SGHTA and FQGTGA. CDR3 region: CASSRQGATEAFF. DNA for the CDR3: TGTGCCAGCAGCCGCCAGGGGGCCACTGAAGCTTTCTTT.

The chain joins TRBV29-1 to TRBJ1-1, with D maybe TRBD1 (5 bases). The CDR3 length is 11 residues. V gave up 5 bases and J gave up 6 bases, with 10 bases separating them. Germline values: CDR1 SQVTM, CDR2 ANQGSEA. The CDR3 loop reads CSVPAGPEAFF. DNA for the CDR3: TGCAGCGTTCCCGCAGGGCCTGAAGCTTTCTTT.

This clonotype was detected only a few times. It is likely a read error, because the conserved phenylalanine at the end of the CDR3 is missing. The V and J genes are TRBV11-2 and TRBJ2-3; 12 nucleotides agree with TRBD2. The V and J ends lost 2 bases and 2 bases, in that order; junction bases with no gene match: 5. The germline V gene has CDR1 SGHAT and CDR2 FQNNGV. The CDR3 is made up of 17 amino acids. The CDR3 region has the DNA TGTGCCAGCAGCTTACGACTAGCGGGGGACAACACAGATACGCAGTATTCT. Residues: CASSLRLAGDNTDTQYS.

This clonotype was recorded many times. The chain links TRBV7-2 to TRBJ2-5; 11 nucleotides match TRBD2. CDR1 and CDR2 (germline): SGHTA, FQGNSA. CDR3 length equals 16 residues. The V and J ends lost 5 bases and 4 bases, in that order; junction bases with no gene match: 9. The CDR3 loop reads CASSPDSGGAGETQYF. The CDR3 DNA reads TGTGCCAGCAGCCCAGATAGCGGGGGGGCCGGAGAGACCCAGTACTTC.

At least ten counts were recorded for this clonotype. The V and J genes are TRBV6-6 and TRBJ2-3; D is possibly TRBD1 or TRBD2 (5 bases each). Germline loops: CDR1 MNHNY, CDR2 SVGAGI (reference sequence). Trimming shortened V by 6 bases and J by 2 bases, and 21 bases separated the two germline ends. The CDR3 has 17 residues. The CDR3 DNA sequence: TGTGCCAGCAGAACTCGAGCCGGGACCCAATTCACAGATACGCAGTATTTT. This encodes CASRTRAGTQFTDTQYF.

This clonotype was seen a handful of times. CDR3 region: CASGFINGAEAFF. DNA of the CDR3: TGTGCTAGTGGTTTCATTAACGGGGCGGAAGCTTTCTTT. The chain employs TRBV12-5 and TRBJ1-1; D is possibly TRBD1 (5 bases). Trimming removed 3 bases from V and 8 bases from J, with 13 bases in between. The CDR3 contains 13 residues. The germline V gene has CDR1 LGHNT and CDR2 FRNRAP.

There are many counts of this clonotype. The CDR3 DNA is TGTGCCAGCAGCTTAGCCTATGACCGGGGAGGGGCAGATACGCAGTATTTT. This translates into CASSLAYDRGGADTQYF. The chain recombines TRBV7-2 with TRBJ2-3, with 7 bases lining up with TRBD2. The CDR3 runs 17 residues. V lost 0 bases and J lost 4; bases outside the gene matches: 10. Germline CDR1 and CDR2: SGHTA and FQGNSA.

The chain uses TRBV21-1 and TRBJ2-2; the table's D gene call, TRBD1, was not cross checked with the DNA. TRBV21-1 is given as a pseudogene. The CDR3 covers 16 residues. CDR3 sequence (DNA): TGTGCCAGCAACAAGGGGGGCGAGAAGAACACCGGGGAGCTGTTTTTT. It translates to CASNKGGEKNTGELFF.

This clonotype was counted many times. The chain employs TRBV9 and TRBJ1-6; D is possibly TRBD1 (5 bases). V was trimmed by 4 bases and J by 4 bases, leaving 15 bases between them. CDR1 SGDLS and CDR2 YYNGEE come from the germline V gene. This CDR3 contains 16 residues. DNA for the CDR3: TGTGCCAGCAGCCCTGGCGGGGCATGGTATAATTCACCCCTCCACTTT. Translated, it gives CASSPGGAWYNSPLHF.

This clonotype showed up just a few times. The V call is TRBV10-3, the J call TRBJ2-7, with 7 bases fitting TRBD2. Germline V lookup: CDR1 ENHRY, CDR2 SYGVKD. The CDR3 is 15 residues long. V shed 2 bases, J shed 2 bases, and the junction held 6 bases outside the gene matches. CDR3 coding DNA: TGTGCCATCAGTGAGCGGGTAGCGGGCCCCTACGAGCAGTACTTC. Amino acid sequence: CAISERVAGPYEQYF.

This clonotype was observed at least ten times. The chain couples TRBV6-5 to TRBJ1-2, with D perhaps TRBD1 (5 bases). CDR1 MNHEY and CDR2 SVGAGI come from the germline V gene. This CDR3 has 15 amino acids. Trimming shortened V by 6 bases and J by 2 bases, and 16 bases separated the two germline ends. CDR3 amino acids: CASRSHVEGNYGYTF. DNA of the CDR3: TGTGCCAGCAGGTCCCACGTTGAGGGGAACTATGGCTACACCTTC.

Comment on this clonotype: Relative to the germline gene, one junction end is altered; a read error may explain this. CDR3 bases: TGTGCCAGCTTACCACTGGGGACTGGGATCGGGGAGACCCAGTACTTC. Amino acid sequence: CASLPLGTGIGETQYF. The V call is TRBV18, the J call TRBJ2-5, with D possibly matching TRBD2 (6 bases). Germline V gene data show CDR1 as KGHSH and CDR2 as LQKENI. The length of the CDR3 is 16 residues.

The rearrangement links TRBV28 to TRBJ2-1; 7 bases align to TRBD1. The CDR3 runs to 16 residues. Germline CDR1 MDHEN, CDR2 SYDVKM. V shed 6 bases, J shed 3 bases, and the junction held 11 bases outside the gene matches. The CDR3 here is CASSSPGTAYYNEQFF. DNA for the CDR3: TGTGCCAGCAGCTCCCCCGGGACAGCCTACTACAATGAGCAGTTCTTC.

The chain links TRBV5-1 to TRBJ1-2; D gene uncertain. Germline V gene data show CDR1 as SGHRS and CDR2 as YFSETQ. V dropped 1 base and J dropped 8 bases, with 12 bases sitting between them. The CDR3 sequence is 13 residues long. The chain's CDR3 is CASSLSQEPGYTF. The DNA for the CDR3 is TGCGCCAGCAGCTTGTCCCAAGAACCAGGCTACACCTTC. The whole variable domain, remainder taken from reference TRBV5-1 and TRBJ1-2, is KAGVTQTPRYLIKTRGQQVTLSCSPISGHRSVSWYQQTPGQGLQFLFEYFSETQRNKGNFPGRFSGRQFSNSRSEMNVSTLELGDSALYLCASSLSQEPGYTFGSGTRLTVV.

This clonotype has a count of ten or more. The rearrangement joins TRBV5-1 to TRBJ2-7; D is perhaps TRBD2 (6 bases). Trimming cost V 0 bases and J 3 bases, with 10 bases left between them. CDR1 and CDR2 from the germline V gene are SGHRS and YFSETQ. The CDR3 loop spans 14 amino acids. The CDR3 sequence: CASSLALAGYEQYF. CDR3 in DNA: TGCGCCAGCAGCTTGGCACTAGCAGGCTACGAGCAGTACTTC. The entire variable domain, with the rest obtained from reference TRBV5-1 and TRBJ2-7, is as follows: KAGVTQTPRYLIKTRGQQVTLSCSPISGHRSVSWYQQTPGQGLQFLFEYFSETQRNKGNFPGRFSGRQFSNSRSEMNVSTLELGDSALYLCASSLALAGYEQYFGPGTRLTVT.

At least ten counts were recorded for this clonotype. J is TRBJ2-7 and V is TRBV30; 7 nucleotides line up with TRBD1. CDR1 and CDR2 from the germline V gene are GTSNPN and SVGIG (reference sequence). V shed 2 bases and J 5 bases; nucleotides not matched to a gene: 6. This CDR3 contains 13 residues. In DNA form, the CDR3 reads TGTGCCTGGAGTTCTACTACAGGGGACGAGCAGTACTTC. Protein product: CAWSSTTGDEQYF.